The clone carrying this T cell receptor (beta chain) was seen ten or more times. This specimen belongs to a study of blood T cells in healthy people across ages. About the research overall: Per two T cells, template switching captured roughly one barcoded beta molecule.

The study isolated at least 6 million PBMCs from each sample. The second PCR ran about 6 to 11 cycles with a sample-barcoded 5' primer and J-beta primers. With 12 random nucleotides, a template-switch adaptor tagged each individual cDNA molecule. TCRdb recomputed calls from the 5' RACE reads with MiXCR, one row per CDR3 protein. The sample comprises approximately 680,000 distinct CDR3 sequences, about 30% of which are singletons, and 15% rests with the top ten. The sequencing input was blood. This TCR was recovered from a woman aged 80 or over in good health.

CDR3 sequence (DNA): TGCAGTGCTAGGCTGCCGGGGACTAGGACTGGCAATGAGCAGTTCTTC. Translation gives CSARLPGTRTGNEQFF. The rearrangement uses TRBV20-1 and TRBJ2-1; 8 bases agree with TRBD2. Germline V gives CDR1 DFQATT, CDR2 SNEGSKA (reference sequence). This CDR3 comprises 16 residues. With 3 bases clipped from V and 6 bases from J, the junction kept 13 bases outside the gene matches.